This record looks at one T cell receptor beta chain sequence and its context. Followed longitudinally, the Seattle patients had been enrolled during active infection. Trimming cost V 3 bases and J 1 base; bases outside gene matches: 1. The germline CDR1 and CDR2 sequences are MNHEY and SMNVEV (reference sequence). The CDR3 length is 15 residues. This record belongs to a study of blood T cell repertoires in COVID-19. Study in general: Acute and convalescent COVID-19 specimens originated in the United States, Italy and Spain. Nucleic acid was either cDNA or gDNA, and it came from T cells, B-cell-depleted T cells, or PBMCs.

In the original processing: Nucleated cell counts were estimated from reference gene primer amplification. The table came from immunoSEQ multiplex PCR; TCRdb's copy has only in-frame clones and leaves some out. V and J calls and clone size are those listed in that table; D and trimming were worked out from the DNA. The sample consists of about 480,000 clones, about 91% of them appearing once. The source material was peripheral blood. The V gene is TRBV27, the J gene TRBJ2-2, with TRBD1 identical over 8 bases. The sequence came from a woman in her 50s with COVID-19, enrolled during active disease. The CDR3 DNA is TGTGCCAGCAGTTTCGGGACAGGGAACACCGGGGAGCTGTTTTTT. It codes for CASSFGTGNTGELFF.